This T cell receptor (beta chain) comes out of a study of T cell responses to AZD1222 COVID-19 vaccine. Findings of the study overall: Recipients of two AZD1222 doses showed rising Spike-specific TCR breadth and depth.

Measured with immunoSEQ multiplex PCR; TCRdb has only the in-frame clones, and not every one. The sample carries 130,000 to 150,000 clones, about nine tenths recorded once. This clone was counted only a few times. The antigen remains undetermined. The germline CDR1 and CDR2 sequences are PRHDT and FYEKMQ (reference sequence). The V and J ends lost 0 bases and 12 bases respectively, with 20 bases between them. This CDR3 has 15 amino acids. V usage is TRBV13 and J usage is TRBJ1-1, with D possibly being TRBD1 (6 bases). Sample: peripheral blood, taken 28 days after the second AZD1222 dose. The TCR sequence derives from an adult who received the AZD1222 COVID-19 vaccine. The CDR3 here is CASSLGPGVHQGPFF. The DNA of the CDR3 is TGTGCCAGCAGCTTAGGCCCCGGGGTCCATCAGGGGCCTTTCTTT.